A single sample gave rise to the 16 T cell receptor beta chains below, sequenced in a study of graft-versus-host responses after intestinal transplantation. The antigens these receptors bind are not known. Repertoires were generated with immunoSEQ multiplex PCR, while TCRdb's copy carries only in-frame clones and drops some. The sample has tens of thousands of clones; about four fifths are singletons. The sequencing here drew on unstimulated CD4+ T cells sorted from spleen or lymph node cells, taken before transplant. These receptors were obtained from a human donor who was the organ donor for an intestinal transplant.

The DNA for the CDR3 is TGCGCCAGCAGAAGGACAGGACAAAACATTCAGTACTTC. It specifies CASRRTGQNIQYF. The chain links TRBV5-1 to TRBJ2-4; 7 bases are a match to TRBD1. The CDR3 extends over 13 amino acids. The V gene's germline CDR1 is SGHRS and CDR2 YFSETQ. J gave up 5 bases and V 5 bases, and 4 bases lay outside the gene matches.

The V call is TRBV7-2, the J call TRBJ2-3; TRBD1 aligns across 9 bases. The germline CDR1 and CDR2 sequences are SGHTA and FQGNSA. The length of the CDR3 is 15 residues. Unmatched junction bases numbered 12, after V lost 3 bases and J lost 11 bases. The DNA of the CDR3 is TGTGCCAGCAGCTTTGGAAGGACAGGGGCCCCGGGGCAGTATTTT. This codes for CASSFGRTGAPGQYF.

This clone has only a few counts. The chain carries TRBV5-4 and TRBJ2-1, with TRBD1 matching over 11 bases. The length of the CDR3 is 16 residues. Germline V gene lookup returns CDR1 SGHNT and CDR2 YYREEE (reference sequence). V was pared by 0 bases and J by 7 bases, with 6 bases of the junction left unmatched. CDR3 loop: CASSLAGQGARNEQFF. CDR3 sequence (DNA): TGTGCCAGCAGCTTGGCCGGACAGGGGGCAAGGAATGAGCAGTTCTTC.

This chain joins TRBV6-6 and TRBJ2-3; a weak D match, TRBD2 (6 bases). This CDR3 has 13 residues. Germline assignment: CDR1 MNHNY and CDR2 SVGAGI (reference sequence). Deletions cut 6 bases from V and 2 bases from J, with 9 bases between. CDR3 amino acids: CASRGTFTDTQYF. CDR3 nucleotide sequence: TGTGCCAGCAGGGGGACTTTCACAGATACGCAGTATTTT.

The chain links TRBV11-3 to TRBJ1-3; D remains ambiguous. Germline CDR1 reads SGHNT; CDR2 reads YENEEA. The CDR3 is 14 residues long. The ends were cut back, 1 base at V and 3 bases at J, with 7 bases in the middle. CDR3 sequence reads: CASSLVRSGNTIYF. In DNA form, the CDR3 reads TGTGCCAGCAGCTTAGTTCGCAGTGGAAACACCATATATTTT.

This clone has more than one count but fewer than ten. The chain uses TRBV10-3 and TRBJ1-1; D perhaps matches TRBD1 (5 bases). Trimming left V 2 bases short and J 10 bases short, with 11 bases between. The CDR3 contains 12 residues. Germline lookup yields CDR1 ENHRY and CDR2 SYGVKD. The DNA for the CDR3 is TGTGCCATCAGTGAGACGGGGCGTCGAGCTTTCTTT. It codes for CAISETGRRAFF.

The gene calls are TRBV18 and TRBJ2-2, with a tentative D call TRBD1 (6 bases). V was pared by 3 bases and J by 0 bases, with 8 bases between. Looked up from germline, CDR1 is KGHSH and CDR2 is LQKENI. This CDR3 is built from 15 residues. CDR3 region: CASSPTGPNTGELFF. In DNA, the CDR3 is TGTGCCAGCTCACCGACAGGCCCGAACACCGGGGAGCTGTTTTTT.

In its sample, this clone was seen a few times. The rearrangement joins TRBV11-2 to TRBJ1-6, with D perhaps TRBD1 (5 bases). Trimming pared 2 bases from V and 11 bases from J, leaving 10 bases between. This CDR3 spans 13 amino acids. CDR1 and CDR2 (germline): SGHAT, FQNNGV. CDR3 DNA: TGTGCCAGCAGCTTAAGCAGGGAAACACCCCTCCACTTT. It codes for CASSLSRETPLHF.

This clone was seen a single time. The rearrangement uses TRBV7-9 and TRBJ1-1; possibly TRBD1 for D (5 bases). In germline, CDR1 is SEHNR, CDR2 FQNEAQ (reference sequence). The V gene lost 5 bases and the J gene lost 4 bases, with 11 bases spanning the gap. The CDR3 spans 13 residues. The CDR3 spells CASSPRTLTEAFF. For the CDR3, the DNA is TGTGCCAGCAGCCCTCGGACACTCACTGAAGCTTTCTTT.

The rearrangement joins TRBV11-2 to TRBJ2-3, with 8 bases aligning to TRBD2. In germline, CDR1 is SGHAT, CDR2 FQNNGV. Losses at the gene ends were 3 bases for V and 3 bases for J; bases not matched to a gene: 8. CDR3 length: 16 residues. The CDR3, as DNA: TGTGCCAGCAGCTTGAGCGGGGGACTAGGAACAGATACGCAGTATTTT. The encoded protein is CASSLSGGLGTDTQYF.

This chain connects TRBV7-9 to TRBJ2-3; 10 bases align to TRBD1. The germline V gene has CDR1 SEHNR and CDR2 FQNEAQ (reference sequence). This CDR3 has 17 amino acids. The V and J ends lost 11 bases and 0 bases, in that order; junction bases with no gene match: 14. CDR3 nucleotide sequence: TGTGCCGCGACAGGGGGCCTGGGACCGGCTAGCACAGATACGCAGTATTTT. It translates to CAATGGLGPASTDTQYF.

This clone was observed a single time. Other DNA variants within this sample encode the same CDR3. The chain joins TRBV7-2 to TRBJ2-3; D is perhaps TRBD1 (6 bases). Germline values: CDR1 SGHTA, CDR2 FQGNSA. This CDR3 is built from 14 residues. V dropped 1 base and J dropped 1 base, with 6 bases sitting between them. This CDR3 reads CASSLDRGTDTQYF. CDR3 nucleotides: TGTGCCAGCAGCTTAGACAGGGGCACAGATACGCAGTATTTT. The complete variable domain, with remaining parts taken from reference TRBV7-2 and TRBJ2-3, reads GAGVSQSPSNKVTEKGKDVELRCDPISGHTALYWYRQSLGQGLEFLIYFQGNSAPDKSGLPSDRFSAERTGGSVSTLTIQRTQQEDSAVYLCASSLDRGTDTQYFGPGTRLTVL.

For the CDR3, the DNA is TGCGCCAGCAGCCAATTTCAGGCCCAGGAGTTCTCTGGAAACACCATATATTTT. It codes for CASSQFQAQEFSGNTIYF. This rearrangement joins TRBV4-1 to TRBJ1-3, with unresolved D. CDR1 is MGHRA, CDR2 YSYEKL, per germline. The length of the CDR3 is 18 residues. Trimming pared 2 bases from V and 0 bases from J, leaving 17 bases between.

Here the CDR3 reads CASSLGQGATNEKLFF. The DNA for the CDR3 is TGCGCCAGCAGCTTGGGACAGGGGGCAACTAATGAAAAACTGTTTTTT. This sequence joins TRBV5-1 and TRBJ1-4, with TRBD1 matching over 9 bases. This CDR3 is built from 16 residues. With V trimmed by 0 bases and J by 0 bases, 0 bases remained unmatched. Germline assignment: CDR1 SGHRS and CDR2 YFSETQ.

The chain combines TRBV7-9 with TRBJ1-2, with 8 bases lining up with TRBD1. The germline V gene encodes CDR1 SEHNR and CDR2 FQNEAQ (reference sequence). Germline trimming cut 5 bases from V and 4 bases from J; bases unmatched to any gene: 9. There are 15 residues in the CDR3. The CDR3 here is CASSPKTGAVYGYTF. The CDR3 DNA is TGTGCCAGCAGCCCAAAGACAGGGGCGGTCTATGGCTACACCTTC.

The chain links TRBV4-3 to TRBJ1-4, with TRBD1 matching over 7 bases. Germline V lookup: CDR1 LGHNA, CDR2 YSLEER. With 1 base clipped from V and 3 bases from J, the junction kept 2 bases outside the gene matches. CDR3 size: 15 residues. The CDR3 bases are TGCGCCAGCAGCCAAGTGAGGGGGCCTAATGAAAAACTGTTTTTT. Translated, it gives CASSQVRGPNEKLFF.